The 3 T cell receptor beta chains in this list originate from one sample, sequenced in a study of spatial heterogeneity in lung cancer. As for time point: sample taken at primary tumor resection. Tumor, nontumor lung or frozen PBMC supplied whole RNA, sequenced without sorting. TCRdb re-analysed the 5' RACE reads in MiXCR, keeping a single row per CDR3 protein. Altogether 45,000 to 55,000 distinct CDR3 sequences are present, about 5.8% being singletons, with the ten largest covering over 8.5%. The sample was PBMCs, taken at surgery. These receptor sequences come from a male donor with early-stage non-small cell lung cancer.

This clonotype showed up many times. The V gene is TRBV6-4, the J gene TRBJ1-2; 8 bases map to TRBD1. Unmatched junction bases numbered 10, after V lost 8 bases and J lost 8 bases. There are 13 residues in the CDR3. Looked up from germline, CDR1 is MRHNA and CDR2 is SNTAGT. CDR3 nucleotides: TGTGCCAGCCGAAACGGACAGGGAGAAGGCTACACCTTC. Its protein product is CASRNGQGEGYTF.

This clonotype has a count of ten or more. V usage is TRBV20-1 and J usage is TRBJ2-7; TRBD2 matches at 9 bases. The CDR3 is 14 residues long. Germline lookup yields CDR1 DFQATT and CDR2 SNEGSKA (reference sequence). V lost 1 base and J lost 6; bases outside the gene matches: 7. CDR3 bases: TGCAGTGCTAGAGGAACAGCGGGAGGAGGCGAGCAGTACTTC. It specifies CSARGTAGGGEQYF.

This clonotype occurred many times. The rearrangement uses TRBV20-1 and TRBJ2-7, with a weak D call TRBD1 (6 bases). V dropped 1 base and J dropped 4 bases, with 14 bases sitting between them. The CDR3 sequence is 14 residues long. Germline V gene data show CDR1 as DFQATT and CDR2 as SNEGSKA (reference sequence). CDR3 sequence reads: CSARGWGLRYEQYF. The CDR3 DNA follows: TGCAGTGCTAGAGGGTGGGGGCTGAGGTACGAGCAGTACTTC.